These T cell receptor beta chains were read from a single sample in a study of blood T cell repertoires in COVID-19. Measured with immunoSEQ multiplex PCR; TCRdb has only the in-frame clones, and not every one. The sample holds under 120,000 clones, 85% to 90% seen once. Sequencing input: peripheral blood. Receptors originate from a woman aged 80 or over with acute or convalescent COVID-19. Both conserved end residues are part of each CDR3. The D gene is left open where the match is weak. Size is stated for part of the rows, as once, few or many counts, or as a class when the clone is expanded.

v_gene	j_gene	abundance	d_gene	CDR3nt	CDR3aa
TRBV5-4	TRBJ2-2	-	-	TGTGCCAGCAGCCCAGCGAACACCGGGGAGCTGTTTTTT	CASSPANTGELFF
TRBV4-1	TRBJ2-7	-	TRBD1	TGCGCCAGCAGCCCTACAGGGGTAGCCTACGAGCAGTACTTC	CASSPTGVAYEQYF
TRBV13	TRBJ2-1	few	-	TGTGCCAGCAGCTTAAGAGGTTTGAGGGTAGATGAGCAGTTCTTC	CASSLRGLRVDEQFF
TRBV19	TRBJ1-1	-	TRBD1	TGTGCCAGTAGTGTCACAGGGGGCGGAACTGAAGCTTTCTTT	CASSVTGGGTEAFF
TRBV4-1	TRBJ2-3	-	TRBD1	TGCGCCAGCAGCCAAGACGGGACAGGGGGCAGCACAGATACGCAGTATTTT	CASSQDGTGGSTDTQYF
TRBV5-1	TRBJ2-7	-	-	TGCGCCAGCAGCTTGTATAACAGGGACTACGAGCAGTACTTC	CASSLYNRDYEQYF
TRBV5-5	TRBJ2-5	-	TRBD1	TGTGCCAGCAGCTTGGATACGGACAGGGGTTCGGAGACCCAGTACTTC	CASSLDTDRGSETQYF
TRBV7-2	TRBJ1-4	-	-	TGTGCCAGCAGCTTAGTGGAGGGACTGAATGAAAAACTGTTTTTT	CASSLVEGLNEKLFF
TRBV19	TRBJ1-2	-	-	TGTGCCAGTAGTACCCCCCGTCCGGGGGTCTATGGCTACACCTTC	CASSTPRPGVYGYTF
TRBV6-5	TRBJ1-2	few	TRBD1	TGTGCCAGCAGTCCCACAGGGGGGGTCTATGGCTACACCTTC	CASSPTGGVYGYTF
TRBV18	TRBJ2-7	-	TRBD1	TGTGCCAGCTCACCCCACTACTTAACAGGGGTACACGAGCAGTACTTC	CASSPHYLTGVHEQYF
TRBV7-9	TRBJ2-5	-	-	TGTGCCAGCAGCGAAATAGAAGCAGAGACCCAGTACTTC	CASSEIEAETQYF
TRBV18	TRBJ2-3	-	-	TGTGCCAGCTCACCACACCCTCTTAGCGACACGCAGTATTTT	CASSPHPLSDTQYF
TRBV28	TRBJ2-7	-	-	TGTGCCAGCAGTTTATCCTTAGAAAGCTCCTACGAGCAGTACTTC	CASSLSLESSYEQYF
TRBV24-1	TRBJ2-5	-	TRBD1	TGTGCCACCAGTGATTTCAGACAGGGGGTCCAAGAGACCCAGTACTTC	CATSDFRQGVQETQYF
TRBV11-2	TRBJ1-2	-	-	TGTGCCAGCAGCTTAGTCCCGTCGTGGAGGTATGGCTACACCTTC	CASSLVPSWRYGYTF
TRBV7-2	TRBJ1-1	-	TRBD1	TGTGCCAGCAGCTTAGGGAACAGGGGGCTCGCTGAAGCTTTCTTT	CASSLGNRGLAEAFF
TRBV2	TRBJ1-2	-	-	TGTGCCAGCATCCGAGCTAACTATGGCTACACCTTC	CASIRANYGYTF
TRBV7-9	TRBJ2-3	-	-	TGTGCCAGCAGACCACCTAGGGGTAGCACAGATACGCAGTATTTT	CASRPPRGSTDTQYF
TRBV18	TRBJ2-1	-	TRBD2	TGTGCCAGCTCACCTGTAACCGGGACTAGCAGAGGGGGGGAGCAGTTCTTC	CASSPVTGTSRGGEQFF
TRBV2	TRBJ1-1	-	TRBD1	TGTGCCAGCAGTTTAGTCGACAGGGTGGCAAGAGCTTTCTTT	CASSLVDRVARAFF
TRBV4-1	TRBJ1-1	-	-	TGCGCCAGCAGCCCTCGGGAAGGGGGGGACACTGAAGCTTTCTTT	CASSPREGGDTEAFF
TRBV6-6	TRBJ1-5	once	-	TGTGCCAGCAGTCCGGGAGAGGAACATCAGCCCCAGCATTTT	CASSPGEEHQPQHF
TRBV2	TRBJ2-1	-	-	TGTGCCAGCAAGGACTCGACCTACAATGAGCAGTTCTTC	CASKDSTYNEQFF
TRBV27	TRBJ2-1	-	-	TGTGCCAGCGGGCGGGGCGGATTCAATGAGCAGTTCTTC	CASGRGGFNEQFF
TRBV7-9	TRBJ2-3	-	-	TGTGCCAGCAGCCCTCTCTCTAGCACAGATACGCAGTATTTT	CASSPLSSTDTQYF
TRBV7-2	TRBJ2-7	-	TRBD2	TGTGCCAGCAGCGAGGGGACTACCTCCTACGAGCAGTACTTC	CASSEGTTSYEQYF
TRBV19	TRBJ1-5	-	-	TGTGCCAGTAAAACAAGCGGGGGAGGGCTTCAGCCCCAGCATTTT	CASKTSGGGLQPQHF
TRBV9	TRBJ2-2	-	-	TGTGCCAGCAGCGTAGGTCCGGGGAACACCGGGGAGCTGTTTTTT	CASSVGPGNTGELFF
TRBV29-1	TRBJ1-2	once	-	TGCAGCGTTGAAGAACCAGGGATGGTAGGCTACACCTTC	CSVEEPGMVGYTF
TRBV6-5	TRBJ1-2	-	-	TGTGCCAGCAGCCGGGGCTTCGGGGAGGGGTATGGCTACACCTTC	CASSRGFGEGYGYTF
TRBV5-5	TRBJ1-2	-	-	TGTGCCAGCAGCCCGAATCAGGGTTACTATGGCTACACCTTC	CASSPNQGYYGYTF
TRBV15	TRBJ2-7	-	TRBD1	TGTGCCACCAGTTCCCGTCCGGGACAGGGGGTTAGCGAGCAGTACTTC	CATSSRPGQGVSEQYF
TRBV5-1	TRBJ2-1	-	-	TGCGCCAGCAGCTTGTCAGGGCCCCAAAATAACAATGAGCAGTTCTTC	CASSLSGPQNNNEQFF
TRBV10-3	TRBJ2-7	-	TRBD2	TGTGCCATCAGTCTTACCGGGACTACCCACGAGCAGTACTTC	CAISLTGTTHEQYF
TRBV11-2	TRBJ2-5	-	-	TGTGCCAGCAGTAAACGACGGGTTGGGGAGACCCAGTACTTC	CASSKRRVGETQYF
TRBV7-2	TRBJ2-3	few	-	TGTGCCAGCAGCTTAGGTCAGGGTGGGGCAGATACGCAGTATTTT	CASSLGQGGADTQYF
TRBV5-1	TRBJ1-4	-	TRBD1	TGCGCCAGCAGGCCCCCGGGGACAGGGCGGGAAAAACTGTTTTTT	CASRPPGTGREKLFF
TRBV6-5	TRBJ2-7	-	TRBD1	TGTGCCAGCAGACCGACAGGGGGTTGGGACGAGCAGTACTTC	CASRPTGGWDEQYF
TRBV30	TRBJ2-5	-	-	TGTGCCTGGACCAGGGACCAAGAGACCCAGTACTTC	CAWTRDQETQYF
TRBV28	TRBJ2-2	once	-	TGTGCCAGCAGTTTTATAGGACAAAACACCGGGGAGCTGTTTTTT	CASSFIGQNTGELFF
TRBV19	TRBJ2-7	few	-	TGTGCCAGTACACCGGGACTCAGGTCCTCCTACGAGCAGTACTTC	CASTPGLRSSYEQYF
TRBV19	TRBJ1-1	few	-	TGTGCCAGTAGTAGTCAGGGTTCTTTCACTGAAGCTTTCTTT	CASSSQGSFTEAFF
TRBV27	TRBJ1-6	once	-	TGTGCCAGTAACAGGGACCCGAGCTCCTATAATTCACCCCTCCACTTT	CASNRDPSSYNSPLHF
TRBV18	TRBJ1-2	-	-	TGTGCCAGCTCGCCAAACAGGGACCCTTTTATAGGCTACACCTTC	CASSPNRDPFIGYTF
TRBV5-1	TRBJ1-2	-	-	TGCGCCAGCAGCTTGGACGCGGTTCTCTCCTATGGCTACACCTTC	CASSLDAVLSYGYTF
TRBV7-8	TRBJ2-1	-	TRBD2	TGTGCCAGCAGCTTAGAGACTAGCTTGAGGGCCTACAATGAGCAGTTCTTC	CASSLETSLRAYNEQFF
TRBV12-3/TRBV12-4	TRBJ1-1	-	TRBD1	TGTGCCAGCAGTTTAGGGACAGGGAAAGGAGCTTTCTTT	CASSLGTGKGAFF
TRBV10-2	TRBJ2-7	once	TRBD2	TGCGCCAGCAGTGACCCGGGACTAGCGACCGAGCAGTACTTC	CASSDPGLATEQYF
TRBV4-3	TRBJ1-2	-	TRBD1	TGCGCCAGCAGCCAAAGACAGGGGGTACTCTATGGCTACACCTTC	CASSQRQGVLYGYTF
TRBV13	TRBJ1-5	-	-	TGTGCCAGCAGCAGCAGGGCGTATAGCAATCAGCCCCAGCATTTT	CASSSRAYSNQPQHF
TRBV10-3	TRBJ2-1	-	TRBD1	TGTGCCATCAGTCCGGGACAGGGGTTCTACAATGAGCAGTTCTTC	CAISPGQGFYNEQFF
TRBV27	TRBJ1-1	-	-	TGTGCCAGCAGTCCCCCGGAGGGTAGAGCTTTCTTT	CASSPPEGRAFF